This entry is about one TCR beta chain. Generated by immunoSEQ multiplex PCR, the TCRdb table keeps only in-frame clones and is missing some. The table lists 450,000 to 550,000 clones, roughly 78% of them singletons, with 13% in the top ten. This sample is part of a study of shared clonotypes between healthy human individuals. The V gene's germline CDR1 is SNHLY and CDR2 FYNNEI. The CDR3 contains 14 residues. Trimming shortened V by 8 bases and J by 0 bases, and 14 bases separated the two germline ends. The clonotype originates from a woman aged 40 to 55 in good health. Some clones in this sample may be carry-over from other donors' samples. The chain links TRBV2 to TRBJ2-7; either TRBD1 or TRBD2 may fit D (5 bases each). Sample: PBMCs. The CDR3 loop reads CASDGTRSSYEQYF. The CDR3 bases are TGTGCCAGCGACGGGACGAGGAGCTCCTACGAGCAGTACTTC.